This entry lists 19 T cell receptor beta chains sequenced from one sample in a study of cytomegalovirus exposure and HLA in healthy donors. The PCR contained 60 Vbeta and 13 Jbeta primers. The assay was immunoSEQ multiplex PCR, and TCRdb's table has in-frame clones only and misses some. Of around 150,000 clones detected, roughly 80% appear once; the ten largest clones hold less than 1.6%. The material sequenced was PBMCs. These receptors all stem from a girl under 18 in good health and CMV-seropositive.

The count of this clone is one. The chain carries TRBV5-1 and TRBJ1-3, with D tentatively TRBD1 (5 bases). The CDR3 is 16 residues long. Looked up from germline, CDR1 is SGHRS and CDR2 is YFSETQ. V dropped 0 bases and J dropped 0 bases, with 10 bases sitting between them. CDR3 amino acids: CASSLAGGASGNTIYF. DNA of the CDR3: TGCGCCAGCAGCTTGGCAGGTGGGGCCTCTGGAAACACCATATATTTT.

This rearrangement joins TRBV5-1 to TRBJ2-7, with TRBD1 matching over 8 bases. This CDR3 is built from 14 residues. V was clipped by 3 bases and J by 3 bases; unmatched bases: 5. Germline CDR1 is SGHRS and CDR2 is YFSETQ. CDR3 sequence: CASSSQGEDYEQYF. In DNA, the CDR3 is TGCGCCAGCAGCTCACAGGGGGAGGACTACGAGCAGTACTTC.

This clone turned up a few times. The chain has TRBV23-1 and TRBJ2-3, with 9 bases fitting TRBD1. TRBV23-1 is an open reading frame whose function is uncertain. V lost 2 bases, J lost 2 bases, and 11 bases stayed unmatched. The CDR3 spans 18 residues. The CDR3 coding sequence is TGCGCCAGCAGTCAAGTTGCGATTGGGACAGGGAACACAGATACGCAGTATTTT. It is translated as CASSQVAIGTGNTDTQYF.

This clone was counted only a few times. This rearrangement joins TRBV28 to TRBJ1-5; possible D gene TRBD1, 5 bases. V lost 2 bases, J lost 4 bases, and 9 bases lay in between. Germline CDR1 reads MDHEN; CDR2 reads SYDVKM. This CDR3 has 14 residues. CDR3 protein: CASSLGRTNQPQHF. DNA of the CDR3: TGTGCCAGCAGTTTAGGACGGACAAATCAGCCCCAGCATTTT.

V gene TRBV7-2 combines with J gene TRBJ1-2, with D hard to call. The CDR3 covers 13 residues. CDR1 SGHTA and CDR2 FQGNSA come from the germline V gene. Trimming stripped 5 bases from V and 4 bases from J, with 11 bases between. The CDR3 region has the DNA TGTGCCAGCAGCCCCCGGGGTAGCTATGGCTACACCTTC. Its translation is CASSPRGSYGYTF.

The gene calls are TRBV7-9 and TRBJ1-1, with D unclear. CDR3 length: 13 amino acids. Trimming pared 4 bases from V and 0 bases from J, leaving 6 bases between. The germline V gene has CDR1 SEHNR and CDR2 FQNEAQ (reference sequence). Here the CDR3 DNA reads TGTGCCAGCAGCTCCGTGTTGAACACTGAAGCTTTCTTT. Translated: CASSSVLNTEAFF.

The CDR3 here is CASSSRGGVDTEAFF. In nucleotides, the CDR3 is TGCGCCAGCAGCTCGAGGGGGGGGGTGGACACTGAAGCTTTCTTT. The chain uses TRBV5-1 and TRBJ1-1, with D perhaps TRBD1 (6 bases). Germline CDR1 and CDR2: SGHRS and YFSETQ. The CDR3 is made up of 15 amino acids. Trimming removed 3 bases at V and 3 bases at J, with 15 bases between.

The chain is built from TRBV29-1 and TRBJ2-3, with 8 bases fitting TRBD1. Per germline, CDR1 SQVTM and CDR2 ANQGSEA. Losses at the gene ends were 5 bases for V and 4 bases for J; bases not matched to a gene: 2. The CDR3 consists of 12 residues. In DNA, the CDR3 is TGCAGCGTTTCGACAGGGGCAGATACGCAGTATTTT. Its protein is CSVSTGADTQYF.

In regard to this clone: Because the CDR3 is missing its conserved closing phenylalanine or tryptophan, this is likely a read error. This chain uses TRBV29-1 with TRBJ1-2; D gene unclear. Germline CDR1 is SQVTM and CDR2 is ANQGSEA. The CDR3 sequence is 14 residues long. Trimming took 7 bases from V and 4 from J, leaving 19 bases between them. The CDR3 bases are TGCAGCGCCGAGATGGCCACAGCCATCTATGGCTACACCCTC. It codes for CSAEMATAIYGYTL.

V is TRBV19 and J is TRBJ1-2; 9 bases are shared with TRBD1. The CDR3 contains 14 residues. Germline V gives CDR1 LNHDA, CDR2 SQIVND (reference sequence). Unmatched junction bases numbered 10, after V lost 6 bases and J lost 8 bases. CDR3 residues: CASSGGTGRRGYTF. CDR3 bases: TGTGCCAGTAGCGGAGGGACAGGGAGACGGGGCTACACCTTC.

The count of this clone is one. The gene calls are TRBV28 and TRBJ2-5; 9 nucleotides match TRBD2. Losses at the gene ends were 3 bases for V and 5 bases for J; bases not matched to a gene: 10. This CDR3 comprises 16 residues. From germline, CDR1 is MDHEN and CDR2 SYDVKM. The CDR3 DNA is TGTGCCAGCAGTTTGGTAGCGGGGGTCAATGGGGAGACCCAGTACTTC. Its protein product is CASSLVAGVNGETQYF. Full variable domain (rest looked up from reference TRBV28 and TRBJ2-5): DVKVTQSSRYLVKRTGEKVFLECVQDMDHENMFWYRQDPGLGLRLIYFSYDVKMKEKGDIPEGYSVSREKKERFSLILESASTNQTSMYLCASSLVAGVNGETQYFGPGTRLLVL.

The sample holds one count of this clone. This chain links TRBV5-4 with TRBJ2-3; 8 bases align to TRBD1. Germline-derived CDR1 and CDR2 are SGHNT and YYREEE (reference sequence). This CDR3 is built from 16 residues. The trim removed 3 bases at V and 0 bases at J, leaving 6 bases unmatched. CDR3 bases: TGTGCCAGCAGCTACGGACAGGGATCAAGCACAGATACGCAGTATTTT. It codes for CASSYGQGSSTDTQYF.

The chain uses TRBV7-2 and TRBJ2-7; TRBD1 might be the D (5 bases). This CDR3 has 14 amino acids. Per germline, CDR1 SGHTA and CDR2 FQGNSA. Trimming shortened V by 5 bases and J by 2 bases, and 13 bases separated the two germline ends. The CDR3: CASSPWTTTYEQYF. CDR3 in DNA: TGTGCCAGCAGCCCATGGACAACCACCTACGAGCAGTACTTC. The full variable domain, rest sourced from reference TRBV7-2 and TRBJ2-7, is GAGVSQSPSNKVTEKGKDVELRCDPISGHTALYWYRQSLGQGLEFLIYFQGNSAPDKSGLPSDRFSAERTGGSVSTLTIQRTQQEDSAVYLCASSPWTTTYEQYFGPGTRLTVT.

The J gene is TRBJ2-1, the V gene TRBV5-1, with 9 bases matching TRBD2. CDR3 length: 16 residues. V dropped 3 bases and J dropped 0; count of bases not matched to a gene: 4. The V gene's germline CDR1 is SGHRS and CDR2 YFSETQ. The CDR3 bases are TGCGCCAGCAGCTCCGATAGCGGGAGCTCCTACAATGAGCAGTTCTTC. It is translated as CASSSDSGSSYNEQFF.

This clone appeared a single time. The chain carries TRBV12-5 and TRBJ2-3; perhaps TRBD1 as D (6 bases). The CDR3 contains 15 residues. V was shortened by 5 bases and J by 2 bases, with 14 bases between the two germline ends. Germline V gene data show CDR1 as LGHNT and CDR2 as FRNRAP. The CDR3 sequence is CASGQWTALTDTQYF. Written as DNA, the CDR3 is TGTGCTAGTGGTCAATGGACAGCACTCACAGATACGCAGTATTTT.

The rearrangement joins TRBV28 to TRBJ1-2; 7 bases line up with TRBD1. Looked up from germline, CDR1 is MDHEN and CDR2 is SYDVKM. The CDR3 covers 14 residues. The J segment lost 8 bases and the V segment lost 5 bases, leaving 11 bases of the junction unmatched. This CDR3 is CASSLNTGAEGYTF. CDR3 in DNA: TGTGCCAGCAGTCTGAATACAGGGGCGGAGGGCTACACCTTC.

The rearrangement links TRBV6-5 to TRBJ1-2; no firm D call. CDR3 length: 14 residues. The germline V gene has CDR1 MNHEY and CDR2 SVGAGI. V was clipped by 4 bases and J by 1 base, with 10 bases between them. CDR3 amino acids: CASSSSVLNYGYTF. CDR3 bases: TGTGCCAGCAGTTCCAGCGTACTTAACTATGGCTACACCTTC.

The rearrangement joins TRBV2 to TRBJ1-2; the D gene is possibly TRBD1 (6 bases). Germline assignment: CDR1 SNHLY and CDR2 FYNNEI. The CDR3 is made up of 12 amino acids. Trimming stripped 6 bases from V and 8 bases from J, with 13 bases between. CDR3 in amino acids: CASRTSGGGYTF. The DNA of the CDR3 is TGTGCCAGCAGGACGTCGGGGGGCGGCTACACCTTC.

This rearrangement joins TRBV10-3 to TRBJ2-7, with no clear D. The germline gives CDR1 ENHRY, CDR2 SYGVKD. V was cut by 2 bases and J by 3 bases, with 8 bases left in between. The CDR3 totals 13 residues. CDR3 in DNA: TGTGCCATCAGTGAGGACAACGACTACGAGCAGTACTTC. Protein: CAISEDNDYEQYF.